Listed here are 4 T cell receptor beta chains from one sample, sequenced in a study of shared clonotypes between healthy human individuals. The data were produced by immunoSEQ multiplex PCR, yet TCRdb's version contains in-frame clones alone and is incomplete. The sample records more than 2,000,000 clones, more than 90% being singletons. Sequences were obtained from naive CD4+ T cells sorted from blood. Described subset: CD45RA+ positively selected. These receptor sequences come from a young man in good health.

As for this clone: The sample holds other DNA sequences that translate to the same CDR3. CDR3 nucleotides: TGCGCCAGCAGCCAAGGACTAGCGGGATACAATGAGCAGTTCTTC. Translating gives CASSQGLAGYNEQFF. This rearrangement joins TRBV4-3 to TRBJ2-1; 11 nucleotides agree with TRBD2. After removal of 1 base from V and 4 bases from J, the junction contained 0 bases not matched to a gene. CDR3 length: 15 amino acids. Per germline, CDR1 LGHNA and CDR2 YSLEER.

The V gene is TRBV19, the J gene TRBJ2-4; weak D call: TRBD2 (6 bases). Germline-derived CDR1 and CDR2 are LNHDA and SQIVND (reference sequence). The CDR3 spans 20 residues. V was cut by 5 bases and J by 0 bases, with 26 bases left in between. Here the CDR3 reads CASSPSDGLGDSLAKNIQYF. In nucleotides, the CDR3 is TGTGCCAGTAGTCCCTCAGACGGACTGGGGGACTCACTAGCCAAAAACATTCAGTACTTC.

V usage is TRBV30 and J usage is TRBJ1-4, with D possibly matching TRBD1 (6 bases). The CDR3 loop spans 13 amino acids. Trimming pared 1 base from V and 8 bases from J, leaving 11 bases between. Germline V lookup: CDR1 GTSNPN, CDR2 SVGIG (reference sequence). The CDR3 reads CAWSGTGSEKLFF. The CDR3 DNA reads as TGTGCCTGGAGTGGAACAGGGTCCGAAAAACTGTTTTTT.

This clone was detected only a few times. The rearrangement uses TRBV27 and TRBJ2-1, with D perhaps TRBD1 (6 bases). Germline assignment: CDR1 MNHEY and CDR2 SMNVEV (reference sequence). The ends were cut back, 5 bases at V and 2 bases at J, with 13 bases in the middle. This CDR3 comprises 15 residues. The CDR3 region has the DNA TGTGCCAGCAGTGAACAGGGATTGGCCTACAATGAGCAGTTCTTC. Amino acids: CASSEQGLAYNEQFF.